This is a list of T cell receptor beta chains from one sample in a study of immune evolution from preneoplasia to lung adenocarcinoma. Here immunoSEQ multiplex PCR was the method, and the copy in TCRdb shows in-frame clones only, minus some. The sample holds 2,500 to 3,500 clones; roughly 80% are singletons and the top ten take 14%. The sample taken for sequencing was FFPE adjacent normal lung tissue. All receptors come from a person aged 40 to 49 with lung adenocarcinoma. CDR3s leave out the opening cysteine and the closing phenylalanine or tryptophan.

j_call v_call cdr3_aa
TRBJ2-3 TRBV5-8 ASSQGRGYTDTQY
TRBJ2-3 TRBV7-6 ASSSYRGTDTQY
TRBJ2-5 TRBV7-2 ASSQGLAYNQETQY
TRBJ2-7 TRBV15 ATSRGSDSYEQY
TRBJ2-2 TRBV30 AWSVGTSDTGELF
TRBJ2-2 TRBV12-5 ASGPGTKNTGELF
TRBJ2-1 TRBV27 ASSRTNNEQF
TRBJ2-2 TRBV5-1 ASLLRPGSGELF
TRBJ2-7 TRBV25-1 ASSAPSYEQY
TRBJ1-2 TRBV6-6 ASSYPRATGGAGYT
TRBJ2-1 TRBV4-2 ASSQEEAGFVQF
TRBJ2-5 TRBV29-1 SFSPGLRETQY
TRBJ2-7 TRBV25-1 ASSELEQY
TRBJ2-7 TRBV9 ASSVVENGVEQY
TRBJ2-2 TRBV5-1 ASSFPGTRTGELF
TRBJ2-5 TRBV5-1 ASSPGQEQETQY
TRBJ2-7 TRBV14 ASSQDSHEQY
TRBJ1-4 TRBV2 ASRGDGEVRLF
TRBJ1-2 TRBV30 AGVLGSSMGYT
TRBJ1-5 TRBV7-2 ASSLVGRNGNQPQH
TRBJ2-1 TRBV15 ATSTGLGRNEQF
TRBJ2-7 TRBV7-2 ASSSYLTTYEQY